The present T cell receptor beta chain was sequenced within a study of CD8 T cells in ankylosing spondylitis. Broader study findings: Characteristic of ankylosing spondylitis blood, it appeared, was a TCR beta motif comprising several highly homologous variants. Reports of some motif variants in reactive arthritis synovial fluid and blood predate this one.

TCRdb independently ran MiXCR on the 5' RACE reads; one entry per CDR3 protein. In the table there are some 700,000 distinct CDR3 sequences, around 20% of which are singletons. This clonotype was found a few times. Its antigen is currently unknown. The length of the CDR3 is 14 residues. Trimming stripped 4 bases from V and 0 bases from J, with 10 bases between. The germline CDR1 and CDR2 sequences are SGHRS and YFSETQ. The source is a male donor with ankylosing spondylitis. The sequenced sample consisted of blood, either unsorted or a sorted T cell fraction (not recorded which). The chain couples TRBV5-1 to TRBJ1-2; D unclear. The CDR3 sequence is CASSRGGANYGYTF. CDR3 nucleotides: TGCGCCAGCAGCCGAGGAGGAGCTAACTATGGCTACACCTTC.